What follows are 24 T cell receptor beta chains derived from one specimen sequenced in a study of T cells in Graves' hyperthyroidism and ophthalmopathy. TCR beta CDR3 regions were amplified from RNA transcripts. During a first-round RT-PCR of the TCR CDR3, the HTBI primer set was used. TCRdb reanalysed the multiplex PCR reads using MiXCR and keeps one entry per CDR3 protein. This sample has approximately 420,000 distinct CDR3 sequences, with roughly 15% found just once. The sample comprised blood. These TCRs come from a woman under 30 with Graves' hyperthyroidism.

The chain has TRBV6-1 and TRBJ2-2; D perhaps matches TRBD2 (5 bases). The CDR3 extends over 12 amino acids. V was shortened by 8 bases and J by 6 bases, with 10 bases between the two germline ends. The germline V gene has CDR1 MNHNS and CDR2 SASEGT. CDR3 amino acids: CASGQRPGELFF. Written as DNA, the CDR3 is TGTGCCAGCGGCCAGCGGCCCGGGGAGCTGTTTTTT.

The table lists this clonotype with many counts. V usage is TRBV6-6 and J usage is TRBJ1-4, with 10 bases identical to TRBD1. Trimming at V came to 4 bases and at J to 7 bases, leaving 6 bases not matched to a gene. There are 15 residues in the CDR3. Germline V gene data show CDR1 as MNHNY and CDR2 as SVGAGI (reference sequence). The CDR3 bases are TGTGCCAGCAGTTCCCAGGGACAGGGGAGTGAAAAACTGTTTTTT. This encodes CASSSQGQGSEKLFF.

The chain combines TRBV6-2 or TRBV6-3 with TRBJ2-7; 8 bases fit TRBD1. CDR1 is MNHEY, CDR2 SVGEGT, per germline. The CDR3 consists of 16 residues. Trimming took 2 bases from V and 4 from J; bases not matched to a gene: 10. The CDR3 sequence is CASSYGHSTGGYEQYF. As DNA, the CDR3 is TGTGCCAGCAGTTACGGACATTCTACAGGGGGATACGAGCAGTACTTC.

The chain carries TRBV19 and TRBJ1-5; 7 bases fit TRBD1. Trimming removed 6 bases from V and 2 bases from J; junction bases left unmatched: 7. The CDR3 contains 15 residues. CDR1 and CDR2 (germline): LNHDA, SQIVND (reference sequence). Written as DNA, the CDR3 is TGTGCCAGTAGGAACCGAGGGACAGGCAATCAGCCCCAGCATTTT. Translated, it gives CASRNRGTGNQPQHF.

Many counts were recorded for this clonotype. The chain combines TRBV19 with TRBJ1-1; D is unclear. In germline, CDR1 is LNHDA, CDR2 SQIVND (reference sequence). The CDR3 consists of 14 residues. The V gene lost 6 bases and the J gene lost 7 bases, with 18 bases spanning the gap. CDR3 DNA: TGTGCCAGTAGCCAAGCATCTATGGGCATTGAAGCTTTCTTT. As protein: CASSQASMGIEAFF.

The genes are TRBV7-3 and TRBJ2-6, with D perhaps matching TRBD2 (6 bases). CDR3 length equals 18 residues. Germline V gives CDR1 SGHTA, CDR2 FQGTGA. V gave up 4 bases and J gave up 0 bases, with 16 bases separating them. CDR3 sequence reads: CASSYRTMGVSGANVLTF. The CDR3, as DNA: TGTGCCAGCAGCTACCGGACTATGGGGGTCTCTGGGGCCAACGTCCTGACTTTC.

With respect to this clonotype: Relative to the germline gene, one junction end is altered; a read error may explain this. V and J are TRBV5-6 and TRBJ1-4, with D perhaps matching TRBD1 (6 bases). Germline V gene lookup returns CDR1 SGHDT and CDR2 YYEEEE. This CDR3 is 14 amino acids long. The CDR3 spells CANSLTGSGEKLFF. DNA of the CDR3: TGTGCCAACAGCTTGACAGGTTCAGGAGAAAAACTGTTTTTT.

This clonotype was seen repeatedly, ten times or more. The V gene is TRBV20-1, the J gene TRBJ1-1, with 8 bases matching TRBD1. The germline gives CDR1 DFQATT, CDR2 SNEGSKA (reference sequence). The CDR3 spans 14 residues. The V gene end was trimmed by 4 bases and the J gene end by 4 bases; junction bases not matched to a gene: 8. This chain's CDR3 is CSAKTGGVGTEAFF. In DNA form, the CDR3 reads TGCAGTGCTAAAACAGGGGGAGTAGGCACTGAAGCTTTCTTT.

This clonotype was recorded a few times. J is TRBJ2-2 and V is TRBV12-3 or TRBV12-4; D possibly corresponds to TRBD2 (7 bases). This CDR3 is built from 20 residues. V gave up 6 bases and J gave up 1 base, with 27 bases separating them. The CDR3 DNA reads as TGTGCCAGCAGCTCTTTATGGGGGGGTCAAGGGGGTAGGAACACCGGGGAGCTGTTTTTT. Translated, it gives CASSSLWGGQGGRNTGELFF.

The chain employs TRBV3-1 and TRBJ1-4; 7 positions match TRBD1. The CDR3 sequence is 15 residues long. Per the germline V gene, CDR1 is LGHDT and CDR2 is YNNKEL (reference sequence). V trimming: 4 bases; J trimming: 7 bases; junction bases outside the gene matches: 9. CDR3 in DNA: TGTGCCAGCAGCCCCGACAGGGCCCGGGGTGAAAAACTGTTTTTT. Amino acid sequence: CASSPDRARGEKLFF.

This clonotype has a handful of counts. The CDR3 DNA reads TGTGCCAGCAGTTCGGGGACAGAGTTATCTGGGGCCAACGTCCTGACTTTC. Translation: CASSSGTELSGANVLTF. The chain recombines TRBV6-1 with TRBJ2-6; the match to TRBD1 covers 7 bases. The V gene end was trimmed by 5 bases and the J gene end by 1 base; junction bases not matched to a gene: 8. Germline V CDR1 and CDR2: MNHNS, SASEGT. This CDR3 comprises 17 residues.

The V and J genes are TRBV5-4 and TRBJ1-1; D is perhaps TRBD1 (6 bases). The CDR3 loop spans 13 amino acids. V was trimmed by 2 bases and J by 5 bases, leaving 10 bases between them. Germline V gene lookup returns CDR1 SGHNT and CDR2 YYREEE (reference sequence). CDR3 in DNA: TGTGCCAGCAGCTTAAAGGACAGTACTGAAGCTTTCTTT. It codes for CASSLKDSTEAFF.

This clonotype was seen ten or more times. The V gene is TRBV20-1, the J gene TRBJ2-5, with TRBD2 as a possible D gene (6 bases). Trimming removed 1 base at V and 2 bases at J, with 8 bases between. Germline-derived CDR1 and CDR2 are DFQATT and SNEGSKA (reference sequence). The CDR3 has 13 amino acids. The CDR3 protein is CSARGLGQETQYF. The DNA for the CDR3 is TGCAGTGCTAGAGGACTAGGACAAGAGACCCAGTACTTC.

This clonotype was seen more than once but under ten times. The junction departs from germline at one end; a sequencing error may be responsible. This chain connects TRBV2 to TRBJ2-7, with TRBD2 matching over 12 bases. This CDR3 spans 17 amino acids. From germline, CDR1 is SNHLY and CDR2 FYNNEI. CDR3 nucleotides: TGTGCCAGTAGTTCCGGGACTAGCGGGCTTCGCTCCGACGAGCAGTACTTC. The encoded protein is CASSSGTSGLRSDEQYF.

V usage is TRBV20-1 and J usage is TRBJ2-1; the D gene could be TRBD1 or TRBD2 (5 bases each). The V and J ends lost 0 bases and 6 bases respectively, with 15 bases between them. The CDR3 is 15 amino acids. CDR1 and CDR2 from the germline V gene are DFQATT and SNEGSKA (reference sequence). CDR3 sequence (DNA): TGCAGTGCTAGAGATCCTAGGACTGGGGCCAATGAGCAGTTCTTC. Translated, it gives CSARDPRTGANEQFF.

This clonotype came up many times. This chain connects TRBV28 to TRBJ2-7; possibly TRBD1 for D (5 bases). V lost 5 bases to trimming and J lost 9 bases, with 17 bases between them. Germline loops: CDR1 MDHEN, CDR2 SYDVKM. The CDR3 totals 13 residues. The CDR3 DNA is TGTGCCAGCAGTCCCACTTGGTCCCAGGGGCAGTACTTC. Its protein is CASSPTWSQGQYF.

There are many counts of this clonotype. This sequence joins TRBV7-9 and TRBJ2-7; weak D call: TRBD1 (5 bases). Trimming removed 5 bases at V and 3 bases at J, with 11 bases between. Germline CDR1 and CDR2: SEHNR and FQNEAQ (reference sequence). The CDR3 loop spans 13 amino acids. CDR3 sequence (DNA): TGTGCCAGCAGCCGCGACAGTATCTACGAGCAGTACTTC. It specifies CASSRDSIYEQYF.

This clonotype was counted ten times or more. The chain uses TRBV20-1 and TRBJ2-7, with 8 bases aligning to TRBD1. The CDR3 loop spans 13 amino acids. Trimming cost V 3 bases and J 2 bases; bases outside gene matches: 3. Looked up from germline, CDR1 is DFQATT and CDR2 is SNEGSKA (reference sequence). The CDR3 sequence is CSARGQEPYEQYF. Written as DNA, the CDR3 is TGCAGTGCTAGGGGACAGGAACCCTACGAGCAGTACTTC.

This clonotype was counted ten times or more. The chain recombines TRBV12-3 or TRBV12-4 with TRBJ2-1; possible D gene TRBD1, 6 bases. The V gene lost 7 bases and the J gene lost 4 bases, with 17 bases spanning the gap. The CDR3 is made up of 15 amino acids. CDR3 DNA sequence: TGTGCCAGCACTCCCCACGGGACACCGTACAATGAGCAGTTCTTC. This sequence encodes CASTPHGTPYNEQFF.

This clonotype was found many times. The chain couples TRBV20-1 to TRBJ1-1; D is unresolved. This CDR3 is 12 amino acids long. Germline V CDR1 and CDR2: DFQATT, SNEGSKA (reference sequence). V was cut by 6 bases and J by 1 base, with 9 bases left in between. The CDR3 coding sequence is TGCAGTGCCCCAGACCGGAACACTGAAGCTTTCTTT. This sequence encodes CSAPDRNTEAFF.

V and J are TRBV15 and TRBJ2-5; 8 bases are shared with TRBD2. Germline CDR1 reads LNHNV; CDR2 reads YYDKDF (reference sequence). J gave up 4 bases and V 4 bases, and 8 bases lay outside the gene matches. The CDR3 has 15 amino acids. The CDR3 loop reads CATSTPGGGRETQYF. In DNA form, the CDR3 reads TGTGCCACCAGCACCCCGGGGGGGGGCAGAGAGACCCAGTACTTC.

This chain links TRBV7-2 with TRBJ1-5; TRBD1 is a possible D gene (5 bases). Per the germline V gene, CDR1 is SGHTA and CDR2 is FQGNSA. This CDR3 is built from 16 residues. The ends were cut back, 5 bases at V and 3 bases at J, with 17 bases in the middle. CDR3 bases: TGTGCCAGCAGCCCAATTTCTTGGGACTTCAATCAGCCCCAGCATTTT. Translating it yields CASSPISWDFNQPQHF. Variable domain in full (rest from reference TRBV7-2 and TRBJ1-5): GAGVSQSPSNKVTEKGKDVELRCDPISGHTALYWYRQSLGQGLEFLIYFQGNSAPDKSGLPSDRFSAERTGGSVSTLTIQRTQQEDSAVYLCASSPISWDFNQPQHFGDGTRLSIL.

This clonotype was seen at least ten times. The chain recombines TRBV3-1 with TRBJ1-4; D perhaps matches TRBD1 (5 bases). From germline, CDR1 is LGHDT and CDR2 YNNKEL (reference sequence). This CDR3 has 15 amino acids. V gave up 4 bases and J gave up 8 bases, with 17 bases separating them. In DNA form, the CDR3 reads TGTGCCAGCAGCCCTTCCGGGACCCGCCGGGAAAAACTGTTTTTT. It codes for CASSPSGTRREKLFF. The full variable domain, completed using reference TRBV3-1 and TRBJ1-4, is DTAVSQTPKYLVTQMGNDKSIKCEQNLGHDTMYWYKQDSKKFLKIMFSYNNKELIINETVPNRFSPKSPDKAHLNLHINSLELGDSAVYFCASSPSGTRREKLFFGSGTQLSVL.

This clonotype was seen only a few times. CDR3 nucleotide sequence: TGTGCCAGCACCCAGACTAGCGGGGACACAGATACGCAGTATTTT. Protein product: CASTQTSGDTDTQYF. The rearrangement joins TRBV2 to TRBJ2-3, with 11 bases that match TRBD2. The J segment lost 2 bases and the V segment lost 7 bases, leaving 5 bases of the junction unmatched. The germline gives CDR1 SNHLY, CDR2 FYNNEI. This CDR3 has 15 residues.